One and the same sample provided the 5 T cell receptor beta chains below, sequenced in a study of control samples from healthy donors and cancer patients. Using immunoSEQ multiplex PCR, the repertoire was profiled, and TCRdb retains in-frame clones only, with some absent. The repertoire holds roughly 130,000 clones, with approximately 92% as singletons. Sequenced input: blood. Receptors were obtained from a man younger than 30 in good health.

The CDR3 DNA reads as TGTGCCAGCAGCCAAGGGGACGGACGTCAGGCTTTCTTT. It specifies CASSQGDGRQAFF. The chain carries TRBV4-2 and TRBJ1-1, with D tentatively TRBD1 (5 bases). Germline V gene sequence: CDR1 LGHNA, CDR2 YNFKEQ. CDR3 length: 13 residues. The ends were cut back, 1 base at V and 11 bases at J, with 14 bases in the middle.

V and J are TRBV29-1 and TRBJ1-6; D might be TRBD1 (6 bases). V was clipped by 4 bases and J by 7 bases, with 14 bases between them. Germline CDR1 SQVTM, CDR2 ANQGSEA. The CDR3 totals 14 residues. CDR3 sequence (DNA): TGCAGCGTTGCCGAACAGGGTAACAATTCACCCCTCCACTTT. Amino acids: CSVAEQGNNSPLHF.

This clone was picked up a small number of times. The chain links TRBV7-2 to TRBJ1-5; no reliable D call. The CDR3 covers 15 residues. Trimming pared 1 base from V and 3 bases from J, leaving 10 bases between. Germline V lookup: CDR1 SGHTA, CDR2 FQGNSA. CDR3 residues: CASSLGFGDNQPQHF. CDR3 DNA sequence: TGTGCCAGCAGCTTAGGATTCGGAGACAATCAGCCCCAGCATTTT.

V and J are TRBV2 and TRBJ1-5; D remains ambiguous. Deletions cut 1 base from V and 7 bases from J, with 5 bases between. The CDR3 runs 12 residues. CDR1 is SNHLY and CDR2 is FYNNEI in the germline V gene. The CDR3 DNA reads TGTGCCAGCAGTGAAGAGGTCCAGCCCCAGCATTTT. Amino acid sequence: CASSEEVQPQHF. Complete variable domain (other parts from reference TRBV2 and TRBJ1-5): EPEVTQTPSHQVTQMGQEVILRCVPISNHLYFYWYRQILGQKVEFLVSFYNNEISEKSEIFDDQFSVERPDGSNFTLKIRSTKLEDSAMYFCASSEEVQPQHFGDGTRLSIL.

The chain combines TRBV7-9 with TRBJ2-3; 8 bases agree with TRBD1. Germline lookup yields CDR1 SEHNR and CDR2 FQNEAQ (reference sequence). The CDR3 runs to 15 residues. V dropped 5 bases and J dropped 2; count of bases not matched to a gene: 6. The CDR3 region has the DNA TGTGCCAGCAGCCCCGACAGGGGCTTCACAGATACGCAGTATTTT. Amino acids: CASSPDRGFTDTQYF.